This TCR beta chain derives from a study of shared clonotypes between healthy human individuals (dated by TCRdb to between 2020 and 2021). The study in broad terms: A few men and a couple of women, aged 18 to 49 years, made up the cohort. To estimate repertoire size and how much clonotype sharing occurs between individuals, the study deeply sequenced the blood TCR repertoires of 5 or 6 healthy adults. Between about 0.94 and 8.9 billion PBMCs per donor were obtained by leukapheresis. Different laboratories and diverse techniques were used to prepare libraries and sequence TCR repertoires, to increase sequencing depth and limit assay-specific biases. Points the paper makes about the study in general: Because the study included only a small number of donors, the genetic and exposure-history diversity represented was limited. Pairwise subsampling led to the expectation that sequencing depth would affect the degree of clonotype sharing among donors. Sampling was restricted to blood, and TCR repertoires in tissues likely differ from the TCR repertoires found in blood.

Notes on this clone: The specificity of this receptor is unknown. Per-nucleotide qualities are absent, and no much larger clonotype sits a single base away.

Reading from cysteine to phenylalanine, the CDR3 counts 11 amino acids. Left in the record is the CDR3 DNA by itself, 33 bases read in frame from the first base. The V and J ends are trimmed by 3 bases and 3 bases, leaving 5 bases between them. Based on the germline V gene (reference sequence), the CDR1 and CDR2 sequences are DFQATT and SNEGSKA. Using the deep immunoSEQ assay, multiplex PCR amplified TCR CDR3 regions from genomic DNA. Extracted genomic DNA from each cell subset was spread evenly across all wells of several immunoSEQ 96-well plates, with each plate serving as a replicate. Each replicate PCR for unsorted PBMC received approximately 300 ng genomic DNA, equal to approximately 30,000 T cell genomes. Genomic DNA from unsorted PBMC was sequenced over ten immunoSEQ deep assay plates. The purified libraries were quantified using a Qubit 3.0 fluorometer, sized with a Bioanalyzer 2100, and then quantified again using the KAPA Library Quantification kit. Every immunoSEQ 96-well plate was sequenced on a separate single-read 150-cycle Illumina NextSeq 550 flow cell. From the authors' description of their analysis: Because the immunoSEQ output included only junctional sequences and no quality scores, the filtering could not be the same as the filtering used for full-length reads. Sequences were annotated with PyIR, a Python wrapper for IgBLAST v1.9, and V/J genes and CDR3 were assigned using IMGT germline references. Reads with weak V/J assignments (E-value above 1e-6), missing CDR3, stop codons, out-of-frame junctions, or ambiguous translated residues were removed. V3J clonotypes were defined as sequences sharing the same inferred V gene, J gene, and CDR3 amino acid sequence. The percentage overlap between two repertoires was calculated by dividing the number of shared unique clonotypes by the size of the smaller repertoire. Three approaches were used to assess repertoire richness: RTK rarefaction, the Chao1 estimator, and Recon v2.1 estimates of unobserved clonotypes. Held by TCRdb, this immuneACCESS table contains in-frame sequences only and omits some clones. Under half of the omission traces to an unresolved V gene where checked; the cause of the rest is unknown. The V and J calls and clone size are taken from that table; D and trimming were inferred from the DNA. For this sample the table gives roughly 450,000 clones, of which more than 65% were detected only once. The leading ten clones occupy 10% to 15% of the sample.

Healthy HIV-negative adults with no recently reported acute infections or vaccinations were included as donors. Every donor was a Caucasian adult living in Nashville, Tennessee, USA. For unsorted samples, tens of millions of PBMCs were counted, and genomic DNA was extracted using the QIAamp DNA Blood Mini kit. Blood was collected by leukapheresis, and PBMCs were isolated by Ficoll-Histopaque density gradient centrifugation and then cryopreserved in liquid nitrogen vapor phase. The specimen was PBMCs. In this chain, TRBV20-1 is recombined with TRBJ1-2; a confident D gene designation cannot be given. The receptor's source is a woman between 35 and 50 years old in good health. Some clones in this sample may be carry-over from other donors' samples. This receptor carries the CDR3 CSASVHYGYTF. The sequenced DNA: TGCAGTGCTAGTGTTCACTATGGCTACACCTTC.